This entry features one T cell receptor beta chain sequence. Its antigen is currently unknown. Primers: 60 Vbeta forward and 13 Jbeta reverse. Produced via immunoSEQ multiplex PCR; TCRdb's table is partial and in-frame only. The sample lists 75,000 to 95,000 clones; about three fifths were seen once. The source of the sample is a study of cytomegalovirus exposure and HLA in healthy donors. Findings of the study overall: The CMV antigen specificity of three CMV-associated chains was confirmed through in vitro analysis. 87-base-pair reads could not separate some V segments, including TRBV6-2 and TRBV6-3.

The CDR3 length is 17 residues. Germline CDR1 is SGHNT and CDR2 is YENEEA. V dropped 5 bases and J dropped 3; count of bases not matched to a gene: 9. The specimen sequenced was PBMCs. The chain recombines TRBV11-3 with TRBJ2-3; 12 positions agree with TRBD2. The source is a man between 25 and 39 years old in good health and CMV-seronegative. The DNA for the CDR3 is TGTGCCAGCAGCCCAGGACTAGCGGGAATCTTTACAGATACGCAGTATTTT. Protein sequence: CASSPGLAGIFTDTQYF.